Listed below are T cell receptor beta chains from one sample, sequenced in a study of T cell responses to AZD1222 COVID-19 vaccine. Sequencing was performed with immunoSEQ multiplex PCR; in TCRdb, only in-frame clones are kept and a portion is missing. The sample shows about 100,000 clones, about 89% of them seen only once. Source: peripheral blood, taken on day 0 of MenACWY control vaccination. These receptor sequences come from an adult in good health. CDR3s include the opening cysteine and the closing phenylalanine or tryptophan. Size tells how often a clone was seen (once, few, many) or the class of an expanded clone, and some rows leave it out.

clone size	V gene	CDR3 protein
few	TRBV12-3/TRBV12-4	CASRYSTGELFF
once	TRBV12-3/TRBV12-4	CASAVGEDEKLFF
-	TRBV13	CAGGGERDTQYF
-	TRBV3-1/TRBV3-2	CASSHARGWGEETQYF
-	TRBV6-5	CASTWDRSGNQPQHF
-	TRBV30	CAWTPGLGGNTIYF
-	TRBV11-3	CASSSAGAAGNTIYF
-	TRBV6-5	CASSYGSNQPQHF
-	TRBV7-2	CASSPIGQGGNEQYF
-	TRBV30	CAWTLGGAGEAFF
once	TRBV9	CASSPGQGRGNEQFF
-	TRBV7-9	CASSLWIAGGTDTQYF
-	TRBV12-3/TRBV12-4	CASSRDSQETQYF
few	TRBV15	CATAATSGRTGELFF
-	TRBV28	CASSLRSYEQYF
-	TRBV5-1	CASSQTPGTGTGATNEKLFF